The entry that follows covers one T cell receptor (beta chain) sequence. Its specificity is not known. V was cut by 7 bases and J by 4 bases, with 13 bases left in between. Per the germline V gene, CDR1 is MNHNS and CDR2 is SASEGT. CDR3 length: 13 residues. These data belong to a study of cytomegalovirus exposure and HLA in healthy donors. The PCR used 60 Vbeta and 13 Jbeta primers. Data came from immunoSEQ multiplex PCR; TCRdb stores just in-frame clones and leaves some out. The data show about 180,000 clones, around 82% seen once. General study findings and limits: Apart from CMV serostatus, no immune exposure information was available.

This TCR was recovered from a man aged 55 to 70 in good health and CMV-seronegative. Sequenced: PBMCs. This sequence joins TRBV6-1 and TRBJ1-1; D possibly corresponds to TRBD1 (5 bases). CDR3 sequence (DNA): TGTGCCAGCACCCACGGGGGGTCCACTGAAGCTTTCTTT. Its protein is CASTHGGSTEAFF.